These 23 T cell receptor beta chains were sequenced from one sample in a study of shared clonotypes between healthy human individuals. Profiled with immunoSEQ multiplex PCR; TCRdb holds only in-frame clones, not every one. In the table there are under 700,000 clones, around 96% of which are singletons. Naive CD8 cells were CD45RO-negative, positively selected for CCR7, excluding terminally differentiated effector memory CD45RA+ cells. Sequenced: naive CD8+ T cells sorted from blood. The receptors originated from a woman aged 25 to 45 in good health.

The rearrangement uses TRBV21-1 and TRBJ2-2; TRBD2 is the table's D call and was not checked against the DNA. TRBV21-1 constitutes a pseudogene. CDR3 size: 15 residues. Here the CDR3 DNA reads TGTGCCAGCACCCGGACTAGCGGGAACACCGGGGAGCTGTTTTTT. Translation: CASTRTSGNTGELFF.

The chain links TRBV5-6 to TRBJ1-5; D gene ambiguous. The CDR3 contains 12 residues. The germline gives CDR1 SGHDT, CDR2 YYEEEE. Trimming removed 1 base from V and 6 bases from J, with 5 bases in between. In DNA form, the CDR3 reads TGTGCCAGCAGCTTGTCTCGTCAGCCCCAGCATTTT. It translates to CASSLSRQPQHF.

The chain employs TRBV5-6 and TRBJ2-1; D is perhaps TRBD1 (6 bases). This CDR3 contains 16 residues. V was clipped by 5 bases and J by 0 bases, with 15 bases between them. Germline CDR1 reads SGHDT; CDR2 reads YYEEEE. CDR3 DNA: TGTGCCAGCAGGGCCCCAGGGGTGCCCTCCTACAATGAGCAGTTCTTC. This gives the protein CASRAPGVPSYNEQFF.

This chain connects TRBV7-8 to TRBJ2-1, with TRBD2 identical over 14 bases. CDR3 length equals 18 residues. Germline V gene lookup returns CDR1 SGHVS and CDR2 FQNEAQ. Trimming removed 3 bases from V and 4 bases from J; junction bases left unmatched: 8. The CDR3 region has the DNA TGTGCCAGCAGCTTGTTGGGACTAGCGGGAGCGTCATACAATGAGCAGTTCTTC. Encoded protein: CASSLLGLAGASYNEQFF.

The CDR3 DNA reads TGTGCCAGTAGTAAGATGGGGGGCGGGAACACTGAAGCTTTCTTT. It is translated as CASSKMGGGNTEAFF. The rearrangement links TRBV19 to TRBJ1-1; D may be TRBD1 (6 bases). The CDR3 length is 15 residues. The ends were cut back, 4 bases at V and 1 base at J, with 13 bases in the middle. Germline CDR1 and CDR2: LNHDA and SQIVND (reference sequence).

The DNA of the CDR3 is TGTGCCAGCAGCCCCGGGACTCCCGGCTACGAGCAGTACTTC. It specifies CASSPGTPGYEQYF. The J gene is TRBJ2-7, the V gene TRBV7-9; tentatively, D is TRBD2 (6 bases). V gave up 5 bases and J gave up 3 bases, with 14 bases separating them. The CDR3 extends over 14 amino acids. Germline V gene lookup returns CDR1 SEHNR and CDR2 FQNEAQ (reference sequence).

Points on this clone: This CDR3 is also generated by other DNA sequences in the sample. The chain employs TRBV9 and TRBJ2-7, with TRBD2 matching 7 bases. J lost 3 bases, V lost 3 bases, and 6 bases had no gene match. The CDR3 totals 14 residues. Germline assignment: CDR1 SGDLS and CDR2 YYNGEE. CDR3 sequence reads: CASSAGGSSYEQYF. In DNA, the CDR3 is TGTGCCAGCAGCGCGGGCGGGAGTAGCTACGAGCAGTACTTC. The variable domain in full, with the rest retrieved from reference TRBV9 and TRBJ2-7, is DSGVTQTPKHLITATGQRVTLRCSPRSGDLSVYWYQQSLDQGLQFLIQYYNGEERAKGNILERFSAQQFPDLHSELNLSSLELGDSALYFCASSAGGSSYEQYFGPGTRLTVT.

This sequence joins TRBV7-8 and TRBJ2-7; D ambiguous. V gave up 5 bases and J gave up 3 bases, with 14 bases separating them. Germline CDR1 reads SGHVS; CDR2 reads FQNEAQ. This CDR3 spans 14 amino acids. The CDR3 protein is CASSDGPVNYEQYF. The CDR3 DNA reads TGTGCCAGCAGCGACGGACCCGTAAACTACGAGCAGTACTTC.

The chain carries TRBV27 and TRBJ1-1; possibly TRBD1 for D (5 bases). Germline V lookup: CDR1 MNHEY, CDR2 SMNVEV (reference sequence). The CDR3 is 14 residues long. Trimming shortened V by 6 bases and J by 1 base, and 12 bases separated the two germline ends. The CDR3 coding sequence is TGTGCCAGCAGCCCTGACAGCGGGAACACTGAAGCTTTCTTT. It translates to CASSPDSGNTEAFF.

The V call is TRBV18, the J call TRBJ1-3; unclear D gene. V lost 0 bases to trimming and J lost 6 bases, with 9 bases between them. CDR1 and CDR2 (germline): KGHSH, LQKENI. This CDR3 has 14 amino acids. The CDR3 sequence: CASSPPDRINTIYF. CDR3 in DNA: TGTGCCAGCTCACCACCCGACCGAATAAACACCATATATTTT.

The chain uses TRBV13 and TRBJ2-7; D is undetermined. Trimming pared 5 bases from V and 0 bases from J, leaving 17 bases between. CDR1 and CDR2 (germline): PRHDT, FYEKMQ (reference sequence). CDR3 length equals 16 residues. The CDR3 DNA follows: TGTGCCAGCAGCCCGAACCCTCAGCTGAGCTCCTACGAGCAGTACTTC. This encodes CASSPNPQLSSYEQYF.

The V and J genes are TRBV10-2 and TRBJ2-5; the match to TRBD1 covers 10 bases. CDR1 and CDR2 from the germline V gene are WSHSY and SAAADI. Trimming took 10 bases from V and 4 from J; bases not matched to a gene: 9. The CDR3 covers 14 residues. CDR3 bases: TGCGCCACTCGGACAGGGGGGGTTGGAGAGACCCAGTACTTC. This gives the protein CATRTGGVGETQYF.

The CDR3 nucleotides are TGTGCCAGCAGTTTGAACGGAGCGTCTACCCTCCACTTT. Translated, it gives CASSLNGASTLHF. This chain joins TRBV28 and TRBJ1-6; D not certain. This CDR3 is built from 13 residues. Trimming pared 3 bases from V and 14 bases from J, leaving 14 bases between. The germline CDR1 and CDR2 sequences are MDHEN and SYDVKM.

The chain combines TRBV5-6 with TRBJ2-5; a weak D match, TRBD2 (5 bases). V was clipped by 0 bases and J by 11 bases, with 23 bases between them. CDR1 and CDR2 (germline): SGHDT, YYEEEE. This CDR3 contains 16 residues. CDR3 sequence (DNA): TGTGCCAGCAGCTTGGGGCAAGCGTACACAGACTGGGAGCAGTACTTC. Protein product: CASSLGQAYTDWEQYF.

This chain joins TRBV7-6 and TRBJ2-2; 7 nucleotides align to TRBD2. Germline CDR1 SGHVS, CDR2 FNYEAQ. V was clipped by 4 bases and J by 6 bases; unmatched bases: 8. The CDR3 sequence is 15 residues long. In DNA, the CDR3 is TGTGCCAGCAGCTCCCCGGCGGGAGCAGCCGGGGAGCTGTTTTTT. Its protein is CASSSPAGAAGELFF.

This rearrangement joins TRBV27 to TRBJ2-1, with a weak D call TRBD1 (6 bases). The CDR3 covers 14 residues. Germline CDR1 reads MNHEY; CDR2 reads SMNVEV (reference sequence). Trimming took off 3 bases at V and 7 bases at J, with 13 bases between the two ends. The CDR3 here is CASSFGTWKNEQFF. CDR3 sequence (DNA): TGTGCCAGCAGTTTTGGGACATGGAAAAATGAGCAGTTCTTC.

The gene calls are TRBV27 and TRBJ2-1; TRBD1 aligns across 9 bases. The CDR3 sequence is 17 residues long. V trimming: 0 bases; J trimming: 2 bases; junction bases outside the gene matches: 5. The germline V gene encodes CDR1 MNHEY and CDR2 SMNVEV (reference sequence). CDR3 bases: TGTGCCAGCAGTTTATCATCGGGGACAGGGCCCTACAATGAGCAGTTCTTC. Translation gives CASSLSSGTGPYNEQFF.

V usage is TRBV10-3 and J usage is TRBJ1-5; tentative D call: TRBD1 (6 bases). CDR3 size: 15 residues. Germline V gives CDR1 ENHRY, CDR2 SYGVKD. Trimming pared 9 bases from V and 2 bases from J, leaving 17 bases between. The CDR3 here is CAIDRTDVGNQPQHF. As DNA, the CDR3 is TGTGCCATTGACAGGACAGACGTCGGCAATCAGCCCCAGCATTTT.

The chain links TRBV28 to TRBJ1-1; D is unresolved. This CDR3 contains 13 residues. Trimming cost V 1 base and J 8 bases, with 11 bases left between them. Germline V gene data show CDR1 as MDHEN and CDR2 as SYDVKM. CDR3 residues: CASSLLNGLEAFF. DNA of the CDR3: TGTGCCAGCAGTTTATTGAACGGGTTGGAAGCTTTCTTT.

This rearrangement joins TRBV5-4 to TRBJ1-2; D is undetermined. This CDR3 contains 14 residues. Germline CDR1 SGHNT, CDR2 YYREEE (reference sequence). V lost 0 bases, J lost 1 base, and 7 bases lay in between. CDR3 in DNA: TGTGCCAGCAGCTTGGGTCAGATTAACTATGGCTACACCTTC. Translated: CASSLGQINYGYTF.

V and J are TRBV28 and TRBJ2-5; 9 nucleotides align to TRBD1. The CDR3 covers 14 residues. V lost 3 bases, J lost 5 bases, and 4 bases stayed unmatched. The germline V gene encodes CDR1 MDHEN and CDR2 SYDVKM. The CDR3 here is CASSLGQGGETQYF. Here the CDR3 DNA reads TGTGCCAGCAGTTTGGGACAGGGTGGTGAGACCCAGTACTTC.

V usage is TRBV7-9 and J usage is TRBJ2-1; D remains unclear. Per germline, CDR1 SEHNR and CDR2 FQNEAQ (reference sequence). The CDR3 has 11 residues. Deletions cut 6 bases from V and 10 bases from J, with 10 bases between. Here the CDR3 reads CASRPGEEQFF. CDR3 DNA sequence: TGTGCCAGCAGACCTGGAGAAGAGCAGTTCTTC.

The rearrangement links TRBV5-1 to TRBJ2-1; D uncertain. Trimming cost V 2 bases and J 8 bases, with 8 bases left between them. The germline CDR1 and CDR2 sequences are SGHRS and YFSETQ. The CDR3 has 12 amino acids. The CDR3, as DNA: TGCGCCAGCAGCTTTAGTCGGGATGAGCAGTTCTTC. This codes for CASSFSRDEQFF.